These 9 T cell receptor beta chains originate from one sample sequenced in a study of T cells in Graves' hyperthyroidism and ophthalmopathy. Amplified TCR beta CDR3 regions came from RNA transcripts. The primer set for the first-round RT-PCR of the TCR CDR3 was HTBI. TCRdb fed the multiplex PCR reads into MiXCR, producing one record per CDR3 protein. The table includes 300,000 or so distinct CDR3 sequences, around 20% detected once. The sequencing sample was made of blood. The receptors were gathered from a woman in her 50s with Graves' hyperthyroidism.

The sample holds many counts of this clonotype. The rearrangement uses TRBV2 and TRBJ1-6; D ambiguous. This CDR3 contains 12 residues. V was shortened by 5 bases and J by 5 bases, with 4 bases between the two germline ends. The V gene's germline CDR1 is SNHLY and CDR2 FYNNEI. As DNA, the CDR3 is TGTGCCAGCAGTCGCAATAATTCACCCCTCCACTTT. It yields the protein CASSRNNSPLHF.

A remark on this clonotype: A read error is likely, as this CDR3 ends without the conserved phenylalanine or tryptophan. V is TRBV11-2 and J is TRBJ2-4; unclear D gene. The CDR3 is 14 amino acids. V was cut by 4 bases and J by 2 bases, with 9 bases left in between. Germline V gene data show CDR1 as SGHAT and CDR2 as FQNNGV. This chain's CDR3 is CASSSRITKNIQYL. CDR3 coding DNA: TGTGCCAGCAGCTCGCGAATCACCAAAAACATTCAGTACTTA.

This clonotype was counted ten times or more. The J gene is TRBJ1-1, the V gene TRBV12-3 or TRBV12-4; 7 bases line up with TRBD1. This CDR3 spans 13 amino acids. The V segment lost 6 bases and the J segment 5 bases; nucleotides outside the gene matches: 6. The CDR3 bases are TGTGCCAGCAGATCTACAGGGGTAACTGAAGCTTTCTTT. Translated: CASRSTGVTEAFF.

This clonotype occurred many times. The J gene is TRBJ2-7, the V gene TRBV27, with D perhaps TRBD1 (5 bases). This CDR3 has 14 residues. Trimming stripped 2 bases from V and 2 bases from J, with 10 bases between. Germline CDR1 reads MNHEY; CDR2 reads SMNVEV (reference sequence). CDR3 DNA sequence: TGTGCCAGCAGTTTACAGGGCCCCCCCTACGAGCAGTACTTC. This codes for CASSLQGPPYEQYF.

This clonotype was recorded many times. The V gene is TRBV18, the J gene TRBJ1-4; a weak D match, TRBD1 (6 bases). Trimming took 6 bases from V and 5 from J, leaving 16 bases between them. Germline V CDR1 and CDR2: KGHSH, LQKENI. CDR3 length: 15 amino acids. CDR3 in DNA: TGTGCCAGCTCGTCAACAGGGCCCCCGAATGAAAAACTGTTTTTT. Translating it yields CASSSTGPPNEKLFF.

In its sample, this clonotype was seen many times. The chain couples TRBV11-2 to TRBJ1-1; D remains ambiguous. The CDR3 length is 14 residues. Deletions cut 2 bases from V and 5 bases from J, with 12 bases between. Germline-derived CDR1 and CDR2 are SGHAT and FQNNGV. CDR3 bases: TGTGCCAGCAGCTTATATGAGGGATGGACTGAAGCTTTCTTT. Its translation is CASSLYEGWTEAFF.

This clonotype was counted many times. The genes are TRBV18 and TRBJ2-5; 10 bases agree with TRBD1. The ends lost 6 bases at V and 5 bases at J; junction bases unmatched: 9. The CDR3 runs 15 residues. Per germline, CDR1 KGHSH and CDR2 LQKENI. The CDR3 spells CASSAVDRGPETQYF. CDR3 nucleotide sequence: TGTGCCAGCTCGGCCGTCGACAGGGGGCCGGAGACCCAGTACTTC.

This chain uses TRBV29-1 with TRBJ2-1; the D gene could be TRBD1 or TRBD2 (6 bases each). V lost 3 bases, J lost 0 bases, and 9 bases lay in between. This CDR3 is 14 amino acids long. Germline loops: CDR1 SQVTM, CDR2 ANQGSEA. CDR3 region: CSVEGGSSYNEQFF. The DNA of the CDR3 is TGCAGCGTTGAGGGGGGCAGCTCCTACAATGAGCAGTTCTTC.

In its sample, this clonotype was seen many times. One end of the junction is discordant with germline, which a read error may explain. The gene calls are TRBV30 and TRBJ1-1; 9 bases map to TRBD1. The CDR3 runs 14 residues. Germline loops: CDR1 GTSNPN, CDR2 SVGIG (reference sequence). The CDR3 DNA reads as TGTGCCTGGAGGGGACAGGGTGGAGGGTCTGAAGCTCTCTTT. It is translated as CAWRGQGGGSEALF.